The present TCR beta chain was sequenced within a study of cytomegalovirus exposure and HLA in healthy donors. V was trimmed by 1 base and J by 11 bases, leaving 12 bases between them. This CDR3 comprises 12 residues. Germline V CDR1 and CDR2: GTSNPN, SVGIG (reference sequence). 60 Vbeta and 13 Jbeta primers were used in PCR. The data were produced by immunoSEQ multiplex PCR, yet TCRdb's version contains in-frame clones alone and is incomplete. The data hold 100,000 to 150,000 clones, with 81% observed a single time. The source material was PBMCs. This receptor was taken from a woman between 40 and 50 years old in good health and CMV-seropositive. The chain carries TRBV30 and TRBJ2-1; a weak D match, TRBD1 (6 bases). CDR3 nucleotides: TGTGCCTGGAGTGCCGGTCAGGGGAAGCAGTTCTTC. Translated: CAWSAGQGKQFF. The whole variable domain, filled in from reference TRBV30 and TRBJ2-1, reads SQTIHQWPATLVQPVGSPLSLECTVEGTSNPNLYWYRQAAGRGLQLLFYSVGIGQISSEVPQNLSASRPQDRQFILSSKKLLLSDSGFYLCAWSAGQGKQFFGPGTRLTVL.